Listed below are T cell receptor beta chains from one sample, sequenced in a study of siplizumab effects on memory and regulatory T cells. TCRdb's copy holds only in-frame clones and misses some; the assay was immunoSEQ multiplex PCR. The data show about 100,000 clones, more than 90% seen once. Sequenced input: CD4+ T cells sorted from blood. These TCRs come from a human donor in good health. The CDR3 runs from the conserved cysteine through the conserved F or W. The D gene is left open where the match is weak. Size is omitted from some rows. Given values are once, few, many or a class for expanded clones.

d_call,clone_size,j_call,v_call,cdr3_aa,cdr3_nt
-,once,TRBJ2-3,TRBV7-6,CASSPLGSPDTQYF,TGTGCCAGCAGCCCATTGGGCTCACCAGATACGCAGTATTTT
-,-,TRBJ1-4,TRBV18,CASSPGYATNEKLFF,TGTGCCAGCTCACCAGGCTATGCAACTAATGAAAAACTGTTTTTT
TRBD1,-,TRBJ1-1,TRBV9,CASSGGQMNTEAFF,TGTGCCAGCAGCGGGGGACAGATGAACACTGAAGCTTTCTTT
-,-,TRBJ1-2,TRBV20-1,CSASFLQGYTF,TGCAGTGCTAGTTTCCTACAGGGCTACACCTTC
-,-,TRBJ1-3,TRBV27,CASRFEQESSGNTIYF,TGTGCCAGCAGATTTGAACAGGAGAGCTCTGGAAACACCATATATTTT
TRBD1,-,TRBJ1-2,TRBV9,CASTPHRDSNYGYTF,TGTGCCAGCACACCACACCGGGACAGCAACTATGGCTACACCTTC
-,-,TRBJ1-6,TRBV6-1,CASTRAPYNSPLHF,TGTGCCAGCACCCGGGCCCCTTATAATTCACCCCTCCACTTT
-,once,TRBJ2-2,TRBV18,CASSPSGLNTGELFF,TGTGCCAGCTCACCATCGGGGCTCAACACCGGGGAGCTGTTTTTT
TRBD1,-,TRBJ1-1,TRBV19,CASREGALNTEAFF,TGTGCCAGTAGGGAGGGGGCGTTGAACACTGAAGCTTTCTTT
-,once,TRBJ2-3,TRBV6-5,CASISKSTDTQYF,TGTGCCAGCATCAGCAAGAGCACAGATACGCAGTATTTT
TRBD1,-,TRBJ1-5,TRBV7-2,CASSQNRDSQHF,TGTGCCAGCAGCCAGAACAGGGACAGCCAGCATTTT
-,-,TRBJ2-7,TRBV7-2,CASSSSQGGPYEQYF,TGTGCCAGCAGCTCATCGCAGGGGGGGCCTTACGAGCAGTACTTC
-,-,TRBJ2-7,TRBV6-5,CASSYGGAGAHYEQYF,TGTGCCAGCAGTTACGGTGGAGCAGGGGCGCACTACGAGCAGTACTTC
TRBD1,once,TRBJ1-2,TRBV9,CASSEDRTGYTF,TGTGCCAGCAGCGAGGACAGGACTGGCTACACCTTC
-,-,TRBJ2-2,TRBV14,CASSQDWDTGELFF,TGTGCCAGCAGCCAAGACTGGGATACCGGGGAGCTGTTTTTT
-,-,TRBJ2-2,TRBV6-1,CASSEVDAGELFF,TGTGCCAGCAGTGAAGTAGACGCCGGGGAGCTGTTTTTT
TRBD1,-,TRBJ2-3,TRBV28,CASSKLTGRSTDTQYF,TGTGCCAGCAGTAAACTGACAGGGCGTAGCACAGATACGCAGTATTTT
TRBD1,few,TRBJ1-4,TRBV2,CASSDGTGVEKLFF,TGTGCCAGCAGTGACGGGACAGGGGTTGAAAAACTGTTTTTT
-,-,TRBJ1-4,TRBV7-5,CVRSLAAAGQREKLFF,TGTGTCAGAAGCTTAGCAGCGGCGGGGCAACGGGAAAAACTGTTTTTT
-,-,TRBJ1-1,TRBV5-1,CASSPLGTEAFF,TGCGCCAGCAGTCCATTGGGCACTGAAGCTTTCTTT
-,-,TRBJ1-1,TRBV6-5,CASSSTGTYINTEAFF,TGTGCCAGCAGTTCCACGGGAACTTATATTAACACTGAAGCTTTCTTT
-,-,TRBJ2-3,TRBV7-9,CASSPDSTDTQYF,TGTGCCAGCAGCCCGGACTCCACAGATACGCAGTATTTT
-,-,TRBJ2-3,TRBV28,CASSSQGQGVADTQYF,TGTGCCAGCAGTTCCCAGGGGCAGGGAGTCGCAGATACGCAGTATTTT
-,few,TRBJ2-7,TRBV4-1,CASSQAPTYTTAGHEQYF,TGCGCCAGCAGCCAAGCTCCAACGTACACAACGGCGGGCCACGAGCAGTACTTC
-,-,TRBJ2-5,TRBV28,CASSLGPIETQYF,TGTGCCAGCAGTTTGGGACCGATAGAGACCCAGTACTTC
TRBD2,-,TRBJ2-7,TRBV7-2,CASSLGSSGNYEQYF,TGTGCCAGCAGCTTAGGGTCTAGCGGGAACTACGAGCAGTACTTC
-,-,TRBJ2-3,TRBV6-6,CASNRVPTDTQYF,TGTGCCAGCAATCGGGTTCCCACAGATACGCAGTATTTT